One sample yielded the 24 T cell receptor beta chains listed below, sequenced in a study of blood T cell repertoires in COVID-19. Data came from immunoSEQ multiplex PCR; TCRdb stores just in-frame clones and leaves some out. The sample carries about 140,000 clones, 75% to 90% recorded once. The source material was peripheral blood. Every receptor here comes from a man aged 65 to 79 who had recovered from COVID-19.

This clone was found once. The V gene is TRBV4-1, the J gene TRBJ2-2; 8 nucleotides match TRBD1. The CDR3 spans 17 residues. V lost 4 bases to trimming and J lost 6 bases; unmatched junction nucleotides: 13. Per the germline V gene, CDR1 is MGHRA and CDR2 is YSYEKL. The CDR3 DNA reads TGCGCCAGCAGCCCCCCGGCCGGGACAGGACTTTCCGGGGAGCTGTTTTTT. Translation: CASSPPAGTGLSGELFF.

J is TRBJ2-3 and V is TRBV10-3; 7 nucleotides line up with TRBD2. CDR1 is ENHRY and CDR2 is SYGVKD in the germline V gene. CDR3 length: 15 amino acids. CDR3 region: CALKAQGGDTDTQYF. DNA for the CDR3: TGTGCTCTAAAGGCCCAGGGAGGGGACACAGATACGCAGTATTTT.

V is TRBV18 and J is TRBJ2-3; D is undetermined. Trimming took off 5 bases at V and 3 bases at J, with 3 bases between the two ends. The CDR3 consists of 11 residues. In germline, CDR1 is KGHSH, CDR2 LQKENI. CDR3 protein: CASSTTDTQYF. DNA for the CDR3: TGTGCCAGCTCAACAACAGATACGCAGTATTTT.

This clone has only a few counts. The J gene is TRBJ2-5, the V gene TRBV18, with TRBD2 as a possible D gene (5 bases). The ends were cut back, 5 bases at V and 4 bases at J, with 14 bases in the middle. Germline V lookup: CDR1 KGHSH, CDR2 LQKENI. This CDR3 has 14 amino acids. The DNA of the CDR3 is TGTGCCAGCTCAAAATCGGACTCCGGAGAGACCCAGTACTTC. Encoded protein: CASSKSDSGETQYF.

This chain uses TRBV5-1 with TRBJ1-1; 7 positions agree with TRBD1. The CDR3 loop spans 13 amino acids. The germline V gene has CDR1 SGHRS and CDR2 YFSETQ. The V gene end was trimmed by 2 bases and the J gene end by 6 bases; junction bases not matched to a gene: 4. The CDR3 region is CASSLQGMAEAFF. As DNA, the CDR3 is TGCGCCAGCAGCTTACAGGGGATGGCTGAAGCTTTCTTT. The full variable domain, in which reference TRBV5-1 and TRBJ1-1 provide the parts outside the CDR3, is KAGVTQTPRYLIKTRGQQVTLSCSPISGHRSVSWYQQTPGQGLQFLFEYFSETQRNKGNFPGRFSGRQFSNSRSEMNVSTLELGDSALYLCASSLQGMAEAFFGQGTRLTVV.

This rearrangement joins TRBV6-6 to TRBJ2-5; TRBD2 matches 9 bases. Trimming removed 3 bases from V and 4 bases from J; junction bases left unmatched: 6. The CDR3 length is 15 residues. Per the germline V gene, CDR1 is MNHNY and CDR2 is SVGAGI (reference sequence). CDR3 sequence reads: CASSYGREGPETQYF. The CDR3, as DNA: TGTGCCAGCAGTTATGGGCGGGAGGGCCCAGAGACCCAGTACTTC.

V and J are TRBV7-9 and TRBJ2-5; no definite D call. The CDR3 covers 16 residues. V was pared by 1 base and J by 1 base, with 13 bases between. Germline lookup yields CDR1 SEHNR and CDR2 FQNEAQ (reference sequence). The CDR3 bases are TGTGCCAGCAGCTTAGGGCTACAGACAATCCAAGAGACCCAGTACTTC. This codes for CASSLGLQTIQETQYF.

The chain couples TRBV5-1 to TRBJ2-3; 12 bases are a match to TRBD2. The CDR3 consists of 23 residues. Germline V lookup: CDR1 SGHRS, CDR2 YFSETQ. Germline trimming cut 0 bases from V and 4 bases from J; bases unmatched to any gene: 24. The CDR3 nucleotides are TGCGCCAGCAGCTTGGAGGGACAGGGGACGACTAGCGGGAGTTTCCCCCCTGCAGATACGCAGTATTTT. Translating it yields CASSLEGQGTTSGSFPPADTQYF. Using reference TRBV5-1 and TRBJ2-3 for the parts outside the CDR3, the full variable domain is KAGVTQTPRYLIKTRGQQVTLSCSPISGHRSVSWYQQTPGQGLQFLFEYFSETQRNKGNFPGRFSGRQFSNSRSEMNVSTLELGDSALYLCASSLEGQGTTSGSFPPADTQYFGPGTRLTVL.

The gene calls are TRBV29-1 and TRBJ2-3, with 7 bases that match TRBD2. The J segment lost 5 bases and the V segment lost 1 base, leaving 6 bases of the junction unmatched. From germline, CDR1 is SQVTM and CDR2 ANQGSEA. The CDR3 runs 14 residues. CDR3 in amino acids: CSVEGGRGVDTQYF. The CDR3, as DNA: TGCAGCGTTGAAGGGGGGAGGGGAGTAGATACGCAGTATTTT.

This clone appeared a few times. This chain uses TRBV7-2 with TRBJ1-4, with D possibly matching TRBD1 (6 bases). With 1 base removed from V and 8 bases from J, the gap between germline ends came to 8 bases. CDR3 length equals 13 residues. Germline CDR1 and CDR2: SGHTA and FQGNSA. CDR3 DNA: TGTGCCAGCAGCTTAGGGGGGGGCGAAAAACTGTTTTTT. The encoded protein is CASSLGGGEKLFF.

V is TRBV5-4 and J is TRBJ1-4; tentative D call: TRBD1 (6 bases). V was pared by 0 bases and J by 5 bases, with 11 bases between. Looked up from germline, CDR1 is SGHNT and CDR2 is YYREEE (reference sequence). This CDR3 region has 15 residues. In DNA, the CDR3 is TGTGCCAGCAGCTTGGACCTCGGACAGAATGAAAAACTGTTTTTT. Translation: CASSLDLGQNEKLFF.

In DNA, the CDR3 is TGTGCCAGCAGTTACTCGAGGCTAGCGGGAGCCGAGCAGTACTTC. The encoded protein is CASSYSRLAGAEQYF. This chain uses TRBV6-2 or TRBV6-3 with TRBJ2-7; 10 positions match TRBD2. The germline gives CDR1 MNHEY, CDR2 SVGEGT. CDR3 length: 15 amino acids. The ends lost 0 bases at V and 6 bases at J; junction bases unmatched: 5.

This chain joins TRBV27 and TRBJ1-6; 7 positions match TRBD1. Per germline, CDR1 MNHEY and CDR2 SMNVEV (reference sequence). V shed 3 bases and J 13 bases; nucleotides not matched to a gene: 9. The CDR3 contains 14 residues. CDR3 bases: TGTGCCAGCAGTTTTTCGGACAGGCGAAGGCCCCTCCACTTT. Translating gives CASSFSDRRRPLHF.

This chain links TRBV27 with TRBJ1-2; 9 bases fit TRBD1. The CDR3 spans 15 residues. V lost 5 bases and J lost 7; bases outside the gene matches: 11. Germline CDR1 is MNHEY and CDR2 is SMNVEV (reference sequence). For the CDR3, the DNA is TGTGCCAGCAGTCCCCTGGGACAGGGTGAACGTGGCTACACCTTC. It is translated as CASSPLGQGERGYTF.

The gene calls are TRBV19 and TRBJ2-7, with 9 nucleotides matching TRBD1. Trimming at V came to 6 bases and at J to 4 bases, leaving 10 bases not matched to a gene. Germline V gene lookup returns CDR1 LNHDA and CDR2 SQIVND (reference sequence). This CDR3 contains 15 residues. The CDR3 sequence is CASRLGQGLGYEQYF. CDR3 sequence (DNA): TGTGCCAGTAGGCTGGGACAGGGTCTCGGTTACGAGCAGTACTTC.

This clone was counted once. The chain employs TRBV5-6 and TRBJ1-1; a weak D match, TRBD1 (6 bases). CDR1 SGHDT and CDR2 YYEEEE come from the germline V gene. The CDR3 has 15 residues. The V and J ends lost 0 bases and 2 bases respectively, with 11 bases between them. In DNA, the CDR3 is TGTGCCAGCAGCTTGGACCTCAGGGGTAACACTGAAGCTTTCTTT. Encoded protein: CASSLDLRGNTEAFF.

The rearrangement links TRBV12-3 or TRBV12-4 to TRBJ2-7; D uncertain. The CDR3 runs to 11 residues. V was shortened by 2 bases and J by 7 bases, with 6 bases between the two germline ends. For the CDR3, the DNA is TGTGCCAGCAGTTTACGCGGTGAGCAGTACTTC. As protein: CASSLRGEQYF.

This chain connects TRBV7-7 to TRBJ2-1; 7 nucleotides match TRBD2. V lost 5 bases, J lost 0 bases, and 10 bases stayed unmatched. The CDR3 length is 17 residues. CDR1 SSHAT and CDR2 FNYEAQ come from the germline V gene (reference sequence). The CDR3 region is CASSHNSGRSSYNEQFF. CDR3 DNA: TGTGCCAGCAGCCATAATAGCGGGCGGAGCTCCTACAATGAGCAGTTCTTC.

This clone was seen only once. The V and J genes are TRBV19 and TRBJ1-3, with 7 nucleotides matching TRBD1. Per germline, CDR1 LNHDA and CDR2 SQIVND (reference sequence). The trim removed 10 bases at V and 6 bases at J, leaving 9 bases unmatched. This CDR3 is built from 13 residues. The CDR3 region is CATKRQGENTIYF. The DNA of the CDR3 is TGTGCCACTAAACGACAGGGAGAAAACACCATATATTTT.

The CDR3 reads CASISDRLISGANVLTF. CDR3 in DNA: TGTGCCAGCATCAGTGACAGGTTGATCTCTGGGGCCAACGTCCTGACTTTC. V usage is TRBV7-7 and J usage is TRBJ2-6; tentative D call: TRBD1 (6 bases). V was trimmed by 7 bases and J by 0 bases, leaving 16 bases between them. In germline, CDR1 is SSHAT, CDR2 FNYEAQ (reference sequence). This CDR3 has 17 residues.

The chain joins TRBV30 to TRBJ2-3; TRBD2 matches at 7 bases. The CDR3 has 15 residues. Per germline, CDR1 GTSNPN and CDR2 SVGIG (reference sequence). V lost 4 bases and J lost 0; bases outside the gene matches: 7. The CDR3 loop reads CAWTSSGSSTDTQYF. The CDR3 coding sequence is TGTGCCTGGACCTCTAGCGGATCTAGCACAGATACGCAGTATTTT.

In this sample, this clone turned up a few times. The V and J genes are TRBV25-1 and TRBJ1-2; the D gene is possibly TRBD1 (5 bases). Germline CDR1 is MGHDK and CDR2 is SYGVNS. Trimming took off 6 bases at V and 6 bases at J, with 14 bases between the two ends. CDR3 size: 13 residues. The CDR3 is CASREPGYHGYTF. Here the CDR3 DNA reads TGTGCCAGCAGGGAACCAGGGTATCATGGCTACACCTTC.

The chain is built from TRBV11-2 and TRBJ2-3; 9 positions match TRBD2. CDR1 and CDR2 (germline): SGHAT, FQNNGV. The CDR3 loop spans 19 amino acids. V shed 3 bases and J 6 bases; nucleotides not matched to a gene: 19. The CDR3 DNA follows: TGTGCCAGCAGCTTTTCCGGGTTTGGTAGGGGGCGGGAGGGCGATACGCAGTATTTT. Protein sequence: CASSFSGFGRGREGDTQYF.

V is TRBV11-2 and J is TRBJ2-1; 7 bases are shared with TRBD2. Germline loops: CDR1 SGHAT, CDR2 FQNNGV. J was trimmed by 13 bases and V by 5 bases; bases with no gene match: 8. The CDR3 has 12 amino acids. The CDR3 spells CASSHSGTIQFF. The CDR3 nucleotides read TGTGCCAGCAGCCATTCAGGGACTATTCAGTTCTTC.